This T cell receptor (beta chain) originates from a study of shared clonotypes between healthy human individuals. Points from the study as a whole: The naive CD4 repertoires of several donors were compared, and 5% to 6.5% of clonotypes were shared.

In regard to this clone: Its antigen is not known.

Sequencing used immunoSEQ multiplex PCR; TCRdb keeps in-frame clones, though not all of them. The sample lists just over 2,000,000 clones, roughly 94% occurring once. This CDR3 has 16 residues. The rearrangement joins TRBV21-1 to TRBJ2-3; the table's TRBD2 call for D was not verified on the DNA. TRBV21-1 is tagged as a pseudogene. Sample: naive CD4+ T cells sorted from blood. The subset denotes: CD45RA+ positively selected. This TCR came from a man younger than 30 in good health. The CDR3: CASSPCGLVATDTQYF. The DNA of the CDR3 is TGTGCCAGCAGCCCCTGTGGACTAGTAGCCACAGATACGCAGTATTTT.